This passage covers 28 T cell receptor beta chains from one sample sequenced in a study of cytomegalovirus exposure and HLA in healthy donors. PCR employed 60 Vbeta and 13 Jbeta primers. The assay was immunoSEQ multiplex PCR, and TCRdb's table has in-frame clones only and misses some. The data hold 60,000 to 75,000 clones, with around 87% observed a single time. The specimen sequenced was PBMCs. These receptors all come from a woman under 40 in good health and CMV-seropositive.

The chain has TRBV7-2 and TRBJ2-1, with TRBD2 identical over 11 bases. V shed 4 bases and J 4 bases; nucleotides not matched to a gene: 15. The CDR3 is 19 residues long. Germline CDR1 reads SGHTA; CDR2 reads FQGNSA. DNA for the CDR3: TGTGCCAGCAGCTCTAACCCATTCCGGACTAGCGGGCATTACAATGAGCAGTTCTTC. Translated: CASSSNPFRTSGHYNEQFF. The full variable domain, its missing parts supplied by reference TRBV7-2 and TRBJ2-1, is GAGVSQSPSNKVTEKGKDVELRCDPISGHTALYWYRQSLGQGLEFLIYFQGNSAPDKSGLPSDRFSAERTGGSVSTLTIQRTQQEDSAVYLCASSSNPFRTSGHYNEQFFGPGTRLTVL.

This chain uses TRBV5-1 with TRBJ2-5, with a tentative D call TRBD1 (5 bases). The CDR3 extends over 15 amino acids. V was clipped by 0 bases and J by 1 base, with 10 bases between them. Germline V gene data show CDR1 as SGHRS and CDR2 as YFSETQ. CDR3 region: CASSLGAGPQETQYF. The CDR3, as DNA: TGCGCCAGCAGCTTGGGGGCAGGGCCCCAAGAGACCCAGTACTTC.

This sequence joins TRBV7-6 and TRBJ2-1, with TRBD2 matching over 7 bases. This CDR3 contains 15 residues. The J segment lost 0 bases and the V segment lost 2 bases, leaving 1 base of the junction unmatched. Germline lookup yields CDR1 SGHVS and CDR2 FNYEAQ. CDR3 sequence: CASSLIAGSYNEQFF. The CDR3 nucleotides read TGTGCCAGCAGCTTAATAGCGGGCTCCTACAATGAGCAGTTCTTC.

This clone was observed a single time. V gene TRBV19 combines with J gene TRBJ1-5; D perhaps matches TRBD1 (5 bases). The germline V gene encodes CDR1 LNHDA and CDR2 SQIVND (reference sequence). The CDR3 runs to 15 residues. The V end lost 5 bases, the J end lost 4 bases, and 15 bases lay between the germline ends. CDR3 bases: TGTGCCAGTAGTGTCGGGACTGCCCCAAATCAGCCCCAGCATTTT. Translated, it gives CASSVGTAPNQPQHF.

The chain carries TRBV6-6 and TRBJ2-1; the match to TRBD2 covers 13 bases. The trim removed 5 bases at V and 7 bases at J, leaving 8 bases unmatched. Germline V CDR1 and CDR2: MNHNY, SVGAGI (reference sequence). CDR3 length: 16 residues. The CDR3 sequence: CASSNQLAGGRNEQFF. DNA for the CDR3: TGTGCCAGCAGTAACCAACTAGCGGGAGGGAGAAATGAGCAGTTCTTC.

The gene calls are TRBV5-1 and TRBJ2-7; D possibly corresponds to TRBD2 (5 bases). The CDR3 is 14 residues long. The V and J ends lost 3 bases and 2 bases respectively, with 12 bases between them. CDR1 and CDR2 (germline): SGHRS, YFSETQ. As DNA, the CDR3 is TGCGCCAGCAGCTCCCCGGGAATCACCTACGAGCAGTACTTC. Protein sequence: CASSSPGITYEQYF.

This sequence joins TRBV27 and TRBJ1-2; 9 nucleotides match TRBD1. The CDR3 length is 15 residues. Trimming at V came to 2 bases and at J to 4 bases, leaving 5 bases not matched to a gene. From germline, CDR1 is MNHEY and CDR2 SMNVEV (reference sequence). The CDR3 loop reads CASSLGTGMSYGYTF. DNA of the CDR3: TGTGCCAGCAGTTTAGGGACAGGGATGTCCTATGGCTACACCTTC.

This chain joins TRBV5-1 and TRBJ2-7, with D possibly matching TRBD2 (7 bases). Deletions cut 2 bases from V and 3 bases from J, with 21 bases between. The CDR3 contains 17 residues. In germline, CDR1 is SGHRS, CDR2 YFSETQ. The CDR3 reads CASSLGGGSLYHYEQYF. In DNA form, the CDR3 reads TGCGCCAGCAGCTTAGGGGGGGGCAGTCTATACCACTACGAGCAGTACTTC.

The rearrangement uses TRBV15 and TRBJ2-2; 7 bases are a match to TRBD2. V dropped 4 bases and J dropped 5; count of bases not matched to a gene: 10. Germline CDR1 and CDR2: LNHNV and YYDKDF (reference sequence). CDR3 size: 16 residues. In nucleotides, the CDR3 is TGTGCCACCAGCACGCCCCGGGACTACCAAACCGGGGAGCTGTTTTTT. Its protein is CATSTPRDYQTGELFF.

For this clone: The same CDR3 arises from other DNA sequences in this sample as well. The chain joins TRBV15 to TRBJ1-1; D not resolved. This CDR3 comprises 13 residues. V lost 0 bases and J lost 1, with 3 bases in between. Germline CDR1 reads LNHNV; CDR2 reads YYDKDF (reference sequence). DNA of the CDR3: TGTGCCACCAGCAGAGATAGGAACACTGAAGCTTTCTTT. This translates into CATSRDRNTEAFF.

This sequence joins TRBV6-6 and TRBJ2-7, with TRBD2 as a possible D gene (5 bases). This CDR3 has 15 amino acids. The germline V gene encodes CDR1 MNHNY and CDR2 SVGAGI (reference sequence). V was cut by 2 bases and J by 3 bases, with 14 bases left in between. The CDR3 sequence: CASSYSGQDVYEQYF. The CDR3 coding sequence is TGTGCCAGCAGTTACAGCGGTCAGGACGTCTACGAGCAGTACTTC.

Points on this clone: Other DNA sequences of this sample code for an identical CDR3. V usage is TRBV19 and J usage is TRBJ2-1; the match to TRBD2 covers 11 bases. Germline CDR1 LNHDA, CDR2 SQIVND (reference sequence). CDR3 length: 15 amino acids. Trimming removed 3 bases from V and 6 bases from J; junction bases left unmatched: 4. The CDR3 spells CASSMRLAGGNEQFF. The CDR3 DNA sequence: TGTGCCAGTAGTATGAGGCTAGCGGGAGGCAATGAGCAGTTCTTC.

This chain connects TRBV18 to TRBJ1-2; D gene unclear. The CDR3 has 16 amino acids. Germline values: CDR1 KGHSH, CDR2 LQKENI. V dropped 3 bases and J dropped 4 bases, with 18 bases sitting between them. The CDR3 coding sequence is TGTGCCAGCTCACCTGGTACGAGGGTCACCTTCTATGGCTACACCTTC. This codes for CASSPGTRVTFYGYTF.

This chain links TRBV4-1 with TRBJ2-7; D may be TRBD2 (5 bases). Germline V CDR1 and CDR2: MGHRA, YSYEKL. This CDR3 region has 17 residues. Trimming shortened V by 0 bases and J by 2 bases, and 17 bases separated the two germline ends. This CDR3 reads CASSQDHSSGPTYEQYF. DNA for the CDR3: TGCGCCAGCAGCCAAGATCACTCGAGCGGACCCACCTACGAGCAGTACTTC.

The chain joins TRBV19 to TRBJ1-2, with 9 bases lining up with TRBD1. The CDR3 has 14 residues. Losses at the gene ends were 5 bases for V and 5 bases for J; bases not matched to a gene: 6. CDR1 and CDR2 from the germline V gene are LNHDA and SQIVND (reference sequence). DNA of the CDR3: TGTGCCAGTAGTTCTTCCGGGACAGGGTATGGCTACACCTTC. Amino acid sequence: CASSSSGTGYGYTF. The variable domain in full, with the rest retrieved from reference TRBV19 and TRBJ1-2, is DGGITQSPKYLFRKEGQNVTLSCEQNLNHDAMYWYRQDPGQGLRLIYYSQIVNDFQKGDIAEGYSVSREKKESFPLTVTSAQKNPTAFYLCASSSSGTGYGYTFGSGTRLTVV.

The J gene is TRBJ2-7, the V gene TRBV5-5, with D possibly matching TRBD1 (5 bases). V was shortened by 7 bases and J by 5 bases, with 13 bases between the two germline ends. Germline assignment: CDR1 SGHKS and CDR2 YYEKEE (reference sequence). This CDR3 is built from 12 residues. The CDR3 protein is CASVGAPDEQYF. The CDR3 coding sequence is TGTGCCAGCGTAGGGGCACCGGACGAGCAGTACTTC.

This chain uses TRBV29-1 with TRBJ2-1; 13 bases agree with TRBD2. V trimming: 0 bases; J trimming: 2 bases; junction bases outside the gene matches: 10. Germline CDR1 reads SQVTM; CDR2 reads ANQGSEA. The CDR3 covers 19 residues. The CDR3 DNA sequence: TGCAGCGTTGAAGATTTACGACTAGCGGGAGGTCGCCCCTACAATGAGCAGTTCTTC. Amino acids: CSVEDLRLAGGRPYNEQFF.

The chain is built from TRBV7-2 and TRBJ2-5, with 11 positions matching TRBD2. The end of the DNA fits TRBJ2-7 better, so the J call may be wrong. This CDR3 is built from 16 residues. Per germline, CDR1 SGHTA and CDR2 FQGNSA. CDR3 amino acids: CASSFTPGLAAYEQYF. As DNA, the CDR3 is TGTGCCAGCAGCTTTACCCCGGGACTAGCGGCTTACGAGCAGTACTTC.

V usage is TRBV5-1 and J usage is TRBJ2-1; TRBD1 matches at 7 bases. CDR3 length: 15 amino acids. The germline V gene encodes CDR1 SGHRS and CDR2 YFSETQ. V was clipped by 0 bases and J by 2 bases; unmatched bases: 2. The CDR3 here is CASSLVGGPYNEQFF. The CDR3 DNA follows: TGCGCCAGCAGCTTGGTAGGGGGCCCCTACAATGAGCAGTTCTTC.

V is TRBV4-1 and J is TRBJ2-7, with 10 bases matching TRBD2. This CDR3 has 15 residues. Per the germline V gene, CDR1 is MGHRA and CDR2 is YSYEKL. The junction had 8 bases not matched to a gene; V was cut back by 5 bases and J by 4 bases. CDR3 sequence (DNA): TGCGCCAGCAGCTCCCTGGGACTAGCGTCTTACGAGCAGTACTTC. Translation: CASSSLGLASYEQYF.

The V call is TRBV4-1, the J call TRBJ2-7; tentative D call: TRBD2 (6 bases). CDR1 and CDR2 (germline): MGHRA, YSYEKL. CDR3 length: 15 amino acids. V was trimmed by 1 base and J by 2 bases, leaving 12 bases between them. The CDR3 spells CASSQGASETYEQYF. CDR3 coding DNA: TGCGCCAGCAGCCAAGGAGCTAGCGAGACCTACGAGCAGTACTTC.

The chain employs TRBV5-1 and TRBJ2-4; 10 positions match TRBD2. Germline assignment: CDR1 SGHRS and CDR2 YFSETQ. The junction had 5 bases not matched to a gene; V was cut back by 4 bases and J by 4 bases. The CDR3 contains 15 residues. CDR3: CASSPWTSGKNIQYF. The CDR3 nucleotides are TGCGCCAGCAGCCCATGGACTAGCGGAAAAAACATTCAGTACTTC.

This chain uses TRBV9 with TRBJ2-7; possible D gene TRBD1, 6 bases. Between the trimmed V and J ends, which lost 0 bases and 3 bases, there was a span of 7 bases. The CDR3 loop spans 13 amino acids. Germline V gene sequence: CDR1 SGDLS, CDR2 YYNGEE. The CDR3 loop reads CASSVAQGYEQYF. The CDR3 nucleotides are TGTGCCAGCAGCGTAGCACAGGGCTACGAGCAGTACTTC. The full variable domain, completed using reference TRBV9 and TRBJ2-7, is DSGVTQTPKHLITATGQRVTLRCSPRSGDLSVYWYQQSLDQGLQFLIQYYNGEERAKGNILERFSAQQFPDLHSELNLSSLELGDSALYFCASSVAQGYEQYFGPGTRLTVT.

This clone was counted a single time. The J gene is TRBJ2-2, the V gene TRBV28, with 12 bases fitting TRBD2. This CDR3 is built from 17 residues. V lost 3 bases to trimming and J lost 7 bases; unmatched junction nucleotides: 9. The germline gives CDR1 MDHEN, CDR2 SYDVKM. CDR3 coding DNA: TGTGCCAGCAGTTTGAGCGGGCTAGCGGGAGGGTTCGGGGAGCTGTTTTTT. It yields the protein CASSLSGLAGGFGELFF.

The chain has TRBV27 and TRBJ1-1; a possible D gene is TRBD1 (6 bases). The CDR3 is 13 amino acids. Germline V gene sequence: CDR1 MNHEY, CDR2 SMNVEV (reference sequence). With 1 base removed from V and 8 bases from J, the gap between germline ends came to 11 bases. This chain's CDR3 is CASSLLGGGEAFF. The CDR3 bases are TGTGCCAGCAGTTTATTAGGGGGGGGAGAAGCTTTCTTT.

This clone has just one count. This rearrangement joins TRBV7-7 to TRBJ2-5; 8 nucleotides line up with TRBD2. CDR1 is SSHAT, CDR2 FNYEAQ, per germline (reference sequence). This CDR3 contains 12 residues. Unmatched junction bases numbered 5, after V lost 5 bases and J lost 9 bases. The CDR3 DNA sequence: TGTGCCAGCAGCGGTAACGGGAGGGCCCAGTACTTC. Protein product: CASSGNGRAQYF.

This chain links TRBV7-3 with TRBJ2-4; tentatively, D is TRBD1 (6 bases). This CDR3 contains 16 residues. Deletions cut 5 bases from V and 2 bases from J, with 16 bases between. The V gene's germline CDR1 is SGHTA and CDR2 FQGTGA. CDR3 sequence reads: CASSPTGSKSKNIQYF. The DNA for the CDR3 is TGTGCCAGCAGCCCAACAGGGAGTAAGTCCAAAAACATTCAGTACTTC.

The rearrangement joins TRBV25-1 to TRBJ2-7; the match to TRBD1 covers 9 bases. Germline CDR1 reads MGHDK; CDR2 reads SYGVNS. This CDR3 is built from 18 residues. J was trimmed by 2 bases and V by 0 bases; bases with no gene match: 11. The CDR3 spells CASSEYVPGTGHTYEQYF. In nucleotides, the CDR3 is TGTGCCAGCAGTGAATATGTACCCGGGACAGGGCACACCTACGAGCAGTACTTC.